Below are 16 T cell receptor beta chains sequenced from a single sample in a study of blood T cell repertoires in COVID-19. The assay was immunoSEQ multiplex PCR, and TCRdb's table has in-frame clones only and misses some. The sample contains roughly 67,000 clones, roughly 84% of which appear only once. The sequenced sample was peripheral blood. The receptors originated from a man in his fifties with active COVID-19.

The V and J genes are TRBV21-1 and TRBJ2-1; the table assigns TRBD2, which was not confirmed against the DNA. TRBV21-1 has pseudogene status. This CDR3 spans 17 amino acids. The CDR3 nucleotides are TGTGCCAGCTCCGGGCGACTAGCGGTAGTCAACCTCCCTCGGCAGTTCTTC. This codes for CASSGRLAVVNLPRQFF.

The rearrangement uses TRBV6-5 and TRBJ1-1, with D maybe TRBD1 (5 bases). V was pared by 5 bases and J by 7 bases, with 8 bases between. Germline-derived CDR1 and CDR2 are MNHEY and SVGAGI. CDR3 length equals 11 residues. This chain's CDR3 is CASSTGGEAFF. In DNA form, the CDR3 reads TGTGCCAGCAGTACGGGGGGTGAAGCTTTCTTT.

This chain uses TRBV7-2 with TRBJ1-3, with TRBD1 identical over 12 bases. The V and J ends lost 5 bases and 0 bases, in that order; junction bases with no gene match: 11. The CDR3 covers 19 residues. CDR1 SGHTA and CDR2 FQGNSA come from the germline V gene. CDR3 in amino acids: CASSRGTGGSDASGNTIYF. In DNA form, the CDR3 reads TGTGCCAGCAGCCGGGGGACAGGGGGCTCCGACGCCTCTGGAAACACCATATATTTT.

The chain joins TRBV30 to TRBJ2-7; TRBD1 might be the D (5 bases). In germline, CDR1 is GTSNPN, CDR2 SVGIG (reference sequence). V was pared by 5 bases and J by 0 bases, with 14 bases between. The CDR3 is 14 amino acids. The CDR3 loop reads CAWGAGSLSYEQYF. The DNA of the CDR3 is TGTGCCTGGGGGGCAGGGTCCCTCTCCTACGAGCAGTACTTC.

The chain has TRBV3-1 (or the pseudogene TRBV3-2) and TRBJ1-4; a weak D match, TRBD1 (6 bases). Trimming pared 4 bases from V and 2 bases from J, leaving 8 bases between. The germline V gene has CDR1 LGHDT and CDR2 YNNKEL (reference sequence). The CDR3 loop spans 14 amino acids. The CDR3 DNA follows: TGTGCCAGCAGCCTTGGACAGACTAATGAAAAACTGTTTTTT. Its translation is CASSLGQTNEKLFF.

This clone has a single count. The chain has TRBV7-9 and TRBJ2-1; D is perhaps TRBD2 (5 bases). V lost 4 bases to trimming and J lost 5 bases, with 18 bases between them. The CDR3 runs to 16 residues. CDR1 SEHNR and CDR2 FQNEAQ come from the germline V gene (reference sequence). This CDR3 reads CASSSIGGGGHNEQFF. The CDR3 DNA sequence: TGTGCCAGCAGCTCCATCGGAGGAGGCGGCCACAATGAGCAGTTCTTC.

The chain couples TRBV6-2 or TRBV6-3 to TRBJ2-1; TRBD1 matches at 11 bases. Germline V lookup: CDR1 MNHEY, CDR2 SVGEGT. Unmatched junction bases numbered 8, after V lost 0 bases and J lost 7 bases. The CDR3 length is 17 residues. This CDR3 reads CASSYSTRTGGGNEQFF. CDR3 DNA sequence: TGTGCCAGCAGTTACTCGACTAGGACAGGGGGCGGGAATGAGCAGTTCTTC.

The chain uses TRBV18 and TRBJ1-2, with D possibly TRBD1 on 5 matching bases. The CDR3 covers 13 residues. Trimming stripped 3 bases from V and 3 bases from J, with 8 bases between. Germline assignment: CDR1 KGHSH and CDR2 LQKENI. The CDR3, as DNA: TGTGCCAGCTCACCGGGGGGGGACTATGGCTACACCTTC. As protein: CASSPGGDYGYTF. Full variable domain (outside the CDR3, taken from reference TRBV18 and TRBJ1-2): NAGVMQNPRHLVRRRGQEARLRCSPMKGHSHVYWYRQLPEEGLKFMVYLQKENIIDESGMPKERFSAEFPKEGPSILRIQQVVRGDSAAYFCASSPGGDYGYTFGSGTRLTVV.

This clone was observed a single time. The V and J genes are TRBV5-1 and TRBJ1-2, with TRBD1 matching over 7 bases. With V trimmed by 0 bases and J by 8 bases, 10 bases remained unmatched. CDR3 size: 15 residues. CDR1 and CDR2 from the germline V gene are SGHRS and YFSETQ. CDR3 bases: TGCGCCAGCAGCTTGGTCACAGGGGAGACAAGAGGCTACACCTTC. Its translation: CASSLVTGETRGYTF.

This clone is categorized as medium-sized. This chain links TRBV19 with TRBJ2-7, with D possibly matching TRBD2 (5 bases). Germline CDR1 and CDR2: LNHDA and SQIVND (reference sequence). Trimming shortened V by 3 bases and J by 4 bases, and 10 bases separated the two germline ends. CDR3 length equals 13 residues. CDR3 residues: CASSIFTGYEQYF. For the CDR3, the DNA is TGTGCCAGTAGTATCTTTACGGGGTACGAGCAGTACTTC.

This clone was counted a few times. V usage is TRBV7-9 and J usage is TRBJ1-2, with 8 positions matching TRBD1. The CDR3 extends over 15 amino acids. In germline, CDR1 is SEHNR, CDR2 FQNEAQ (reference sequence). The V segment lost 6 bases and the J segment 0 bases; nucleotides outside the gene matches: 6. CDR3 in amino acids: CASRRTGKANYGYTF. The CDR3 DNA is TGTGCCAGCAGGCGGACAGGGAAAGCTAACTATGGCTACACCTTC.

This chain connects TRBV5-5 to TRBJ1-1, with 11 bases that match TRBD1. CDR1 is SGHKS, CDR2 YYEKEE, per germline (reference sequence). This CDR3 region has 16 residues. Germline trimming cut 4 bases from V and 3 bases from J; bases unmatched to any gene: 8. CDR3 in DNA: TGTGCCAGCAGCCGGGGACAGGGGGTTAGGTACACTGAAGCTTTCTTT. Protein sequence: CASSRGQGVRYTEAFF.

V and J are TRBV6-4 and TRBJ2-1; D remains unclear. Germline CDR1 is MRHNA and CDR2 is SNTAGT. The CDR3 is made up of 14 amino acids. Trimming shortened V by 0 bases and J by 10 bases, and 13 bases separated the two germline ends. CDR3: CASSDSGFIGEQFF. The CDR3 coding sequence is TGTGCCAGCAGTGACTCCGGGTTTATAGGCGAGCAGTTCTTC.

DNA of the CDR3: TGTGCCAGCAGCTTAGTTGCGGCTAGCGGGGGGATATACAATGAGCAGTTCTTC. This sequence encodes CASSLVAASGGIYNEQFF. The V gene is TRBV7-2, the J gene TRBJ2-1, with 11 bases aligning to TRBD2. V lost 1 base and J lost 4; bases outside the gene matches: 9. Per germline, CDR1 SGHTA and CDR2 FQGNSA. This CDR3 is built from 18 residues.

The chain links TRBV10-3 to TRBJ2-2, with TRBD2 matching 16 bases. Unmatched junction bases numbered 8, after V lost 8 bases and J lost 5 bases. The CDR3 runs 17 residues. Germline V CDR1 and CDR2: ENHRY, SYGVKD. The CDR3: CAILGLAGGRHTGELFF. As DNA, the CDR3 is TGTGCCATCCTGGGACTAGCGGGGGGGCGCCATACCGGGGAGCTGTTTTTT.

This clone was found a few times. The chain has TRBV4-1 and TRBJ1-2; D is unclear. Germline values: CDR1 MGHRA, CDR2 YSYEKL. The ends were cut back, 3 bases at V and 4 bases at J, with 12 bases in the middle. This CDR3 region has 14 residues. The CDR3 loop is CASSHQGRSYGYTF. In DNA form, the CDR3 reads TGCGCCAGCAGCCACCAAGGAAGGAGCTATGGCTACACCTTC.